The T cell receptor beta chain described here comes from a study of cytomegalovirus exposure and HLA in healthy donors. Study information: HLA-typed donors were the source of tens of millions of unique TCRs, which an early data release held. The study placed 70% to 90% of its approximately 400 genotyped donors in the Caucasian-associated ancestry cluster. Study-wide findings and caveats: It was reported that TCR beta sequences correctly inferred the HLA-A and HLA-B alleles for most subjects.

Details on this clone: Its antigen is not known.

The CDR3 runs 14 residues. Per the germline V gene, CDR1 is LNHNV and CDR2 is YYDKDF (reference sequence). The V gene lost 0 bases and the J gene lost 8 bases, with 10 bases spanning the gap. The study ran its PCR with 60 Vbeta and 13 Jbeta primers. Sequencing used immunoSEQ multiplex PCR; TCRdb keeps in-frame clones, though not all of them. The sample includes around 280,000 clones, roughly 90% seen only once; the top ten take approximately 2%. This sequence was found in a young woman in good health and CMV-seronegative. The rearrangement uses TRBV15 and TRBJ1-4, with a possible D match to TRBD1 (6 bases). Sequences were obtained from PBMCs. CDR3 amino acids: CATSREQGREKLFF. As DNA, the CDR3 is TGTGCCACCAGCAGAGAACAGGGAAGGGAAAAACTGTTTTTT. The full variable domain, with the rest looked up from reference TRBV15 and TRBJ1-4, is DAMVIQNPRYQVTQFGKPVTLSCSQTLNHNVMYWYQQKSSQAPKLLFHYYDKDFNNEADTPDNFQSRRPNTSFCFLDIRSPGLGDTAMYLCATSREQGREKLFFGSGTQLSVL.